This entry lists 25 T cell receptor beta chains sequenced from one sample in a study of blood T cell repertoires in COVID-19. TCRdb keeps only in-frame clones here, not all; method: immunoSEQ multiplex PCR. There are 35,000 to 50,000 clones in the sample; approximately 89% occur only once, and 3.5% to 4.5% lies in the top ten. Sequenced sample: peripheral blood. The receptors were gathered from a human donor in a cohort sampled during active COVID-19.

The chain employs TRBV5-1 and TRBJ1-1, with D possibly being TRBD1 (5 bases). Deletions cut 0 bases from V and 8 bases from J, with 17 bases between. The length of the CDR3 is 15 residues. Germline-derived CDR1 and CDR2 are SGHRS and YFSETQ. The CDR3 reads CASSLGTRTRPEAFF. CDR3 bases: TGCGCCAGCAGCTTGGGGACACGGACCCGGCCAGAAGCTTTCTTT.

This chain links TRBV28 with TRBJ2-5, with 10 bases lining up with TRBD2. The CDR3 length is 16 residues. CDR1 and CDR2 from the germline V gene are MDHEN and SYDVKM. V lost 8 bases and J lost 2; bases outside the gene matches: 11. CDR3 in DNA: TGTGCCAGCCAGAGGGGAGCGGGAGGGATTCAAGAGACCCAGTACTTC. Its protein product is CASQRGAGGIQETQYF. The full variable domain, with the rest looked up from reference TRBV28 and TRBJ2-5, is DVKVTQSSRYLVKRTGEKVFLECVQDMDHENMFWYRQDPGLGLRLIYFSYDVKMKEKGDIPEGYSVSREKKERFSLILESASTNQTSMYLCASQRGAGGIQETQYFGPGTRLLVL.

J is TRBJ2-3 and V is TRBV7-2, with TRBD1 identical over 7 bases. Losses at the gene ends were 5 bases for V and 3 bases for J; bases not matched to a gene: 5. CDR1 is SGHTA and CDR2 is FQGNSA in the germline V gene. CDR3 length: 14 amino acids. Written as DNA, the CDR3 is TGTGCCAGCAGCCATGACAGGGAGACAGATACGCAGTATTTT. Protein product: CASSHDRETDTQYF.

This clone has a single count. This chain links TRBV5-1 with TRBJ2-7, with 10 bases matching TRBD2. The germline gives CDR1 SGHRS, CDR2 YFSETQ. The CDR3 is 15 residues long. Germline trimming cut 0 bases from V and 7 bases from J; bases unmatched to any gene: 7. The CDR3 region has the DNA TGCGCCAGCAGCTTGGGGAGCGGGGGGGCAGAAGAGCAGTACTTC. Its protein is CASSLGSGGAEEQYF.

J is TRBJ1-2 and V is TRBV4-2; D may be TRBD1 (6 bases). Trimming pared 0 bases from V and 1 base from J, leaving 12 bases between. Germline V gene data show CDR1 as LGHNA and CDR2 as YNFKEQ. This CDR3 spans 16 amino acids. In DNA, the CDR3 is TGTGCCAGCAGCCAAGACCCCACAGGGCTTAACTATGGCTACACCTTC. Translating it yields CASSQDPTGLNYGYTF.

The rearrangement links TRBV9 to TRBJ1-3; D is unresolved. Trimming stripped 4 bases from V and 2 bases from J, with 16 bases between. The CDR3 runs 16 residues. CDR1 SGDLS and CDR2 YYNGEE come from the germline V gene. Written as DNA, the CDR3 is TGTGCCAGCAGCCCACCTGCTCTCGGTACTGGAAACACCATATATTTT. Amino acids: CASSPPALGTGNTIYF.

The CDR3 DNA is TGCGCCAGCAGCCAATCTGGACAGGGGGTGTATGGCTACACCTTC. Translated, it gives CASSQSGQGVYGYTF. The gene calls are TRBV4-3 and TRBJ1-2; the match to TRBD1 covers 10 bases. J was trimmed by 5 bases and V by 2 bases; bases with no gene match: 5. Germline values: CDR1 LGHNA, CDR2 YSLEER. The CDR3 extends over 15 amino acids.

The V gene is TRBV13, the J gene TRBJ1-6; 9 bases line up with TRBD1. Germline V gene data show CDR1 as PRHDT and CDR2 as FYEKMQ (reference sequence). This CDR3 contains 16 residues. V lost 6 bases and J lost 7; bases outside the gene matches: 10. DNA of the CDR3: TGTGCCAGCAGGCGAAAAGGGGGGACAGGGAATTCACCCCTCCACTTT. Translating gives CASRRKGGTGNSPLHF. Variable domain in full (rest from reference TRBV13 and TRBJ1-6): AAGVIQSPRHLIKEKRETATLKCYPIPRHDTVYWYQQGPGQDPQFLISFYEKMQSDKGSIPDRFSAQQFSDYHSELNMSSLELGDSALYFCASRRKGGTGNSPLHFGNGTRLTVT.

The chain joins TRBV11-2 to TRBJ2-3, with a possible D match to TRBD2 (6 bases). The V gene's germline CDR1 is SGHAT and CDR2 FQNNGV. The CDR3 sequence is 13 residues long. Trimming shortened V by 3 bases and J by 3 bases, and 7 bases separated the two germline ends. CDR3 sequence reads: CASSFGSTDTQYF. CDR3 in DNA: TGTGCCAGCAGCTTCGGGAGTACAGATACGCAGTATTTT.

The chain carries TRBV12-3 or TRBV12-4 and TRBJ1-2; 8 bases agree with TRBD1. CDR3 length: 13 amino acids. With 10 bases clipped from V and 4 bases from J, the junction kept 8 bases outside the gene matches. The CDR3 coding sequence is TGTGCCATCTCAGGGGGCTCGGCCTATGGCTACACCTTC. This sequence encodes CAISGGSAYGYTF.

The chain uses TRBV30 and TRBJ1-1; TRBD1 matches at 7 bases. Germline V gene lookup returns CDR1 GTSNPN and CDR2 SVGIG (reference sequence). Losses at the gene ends were 0 bases for V and 4 bases for J; bases not matched to a gene: 17. The CDR3 has 18 amino acids. CDR3 residues: CAWSVRSVRQGVATEAFF. The CDR3 nucleotides read TGTGCCTGGAGTGTACGTAGTGTAAGGCAGGGGGTAGCCACTGAAGCTTTCTTT.

This clone was counted a single time. The chain links TRBV9 to TRBJ2-2; no clear D. Germline lookup yields CDR1 SGDLS and CDR2 YYNGEE. The CDR3 is 13 amino acids. V lost 3 bases and J 5 bases, leaving 8 bases between the germline ends. The CDR3: CASSAHRTGELFF. DNA of the CDR3: TGTGCCAGCAGCGCTCATCGGACCGGGGAGCTGTTTTTT.

V and J are TRBV7-9 and TRBJ2-1; 8 nucleotides match TRBD2. V shed 5 bases and J 7 bases; nucleotides not matched to a gene: 10. This CDR3 comprises 15 residues. The germline gives CDR1 SEHNR, CDR2 FQNEAQ (reference sequence). CDR3 region: CASSPRGADSNEQFF. CDR3 nucleotide sequence: TGTGCCAGCAGCCCGCGGGGGGCCGATTCAAATGAGCAGTTCTTC.

The gene calls are TRBV15 and TRBJ1-4, with 8 bases aligning to TRBD1. Germline CDR1 is LNHNV and CDR2 is YYDKDF (reference sequence). The length of the CDR3 is 15 residues. V dropped 3 bases and J dropped 7; count of bases not matched to a gene: 7. CDR3 sequence reads: CATSSTGQGREKLFF. For the CDR3, the DNA is TGTGCCACCAGCAGTACTGGACAGGGACGTGAAAAACTGTTTTTT.

This clone has just a few counts. The V and J genes are TRBV7-9 and TRBJ2-1, with 11 bases identical to TRBD2. The CDR3 runs to 17 residues. Trimming removed 3 bases from V and 7 bases from J; junction bases left unmatched: 11. Germline V gives CDR1 SEHNR, CDR2 FQNEAQ (reference sequence). CDR3 protein: CASSFIWLAGGGNEQFF. CDR3 bases: TGTGCCAGCAGCTTCATCTGGCTAGCGGGAGGTGGGAATGAGCAGTTCTTC.

The V and J genes are TRBV30 and TRBJ2-3; 12 positions agree with TRBD2. This CDR3 has 14 amino acids. Germline lookup yields CDR1 GTSNPN and CDR2 SVGIG (reference sequence). V lost 1 base, J lost 4 bases, and 0 bases stayed unmatched. CDR3 DNA sequence: TGTGCCTGGAGTGGACTAGCGGGAGCAGATACGCAGTATTTT. Amino acid sequence: CAWSGLAGADTQYF.

The chain employs TRBV7-2 and TRBJ2-1, with 12 bases that match TRBD2. The CDR3 covers 16 residues. CDR1 is SGHTA, CDR2 FQGNSA, per germline. Trimming at V came to 3 bases and at J to 4 bases, leaving 4 bases not matched to a gene. CDR3 coding DNA: TGTGCCAGCAGCTTCGGACTAGCGGGGCTTTACAATGAGCAGTTCTTC. Translating it yields CASSFGLAGLYNEQFF.

This clone was detected once. V is TRBV21-1 and J is TRBJ2-4; TRBD1 is the table's D call and was not checked against the DNA. TRBV21-1 is a pseudogene. This CDR3 has 18 amino acids. In DNA form, the CDR3 reads TGTGCCAGCAGCAAAGGAACAGGGACAGTCCTAGCCAAAAACATTCAGTACTTC. Translating it yields CASSKGTGTVLAKNIQYF.

This clone occurred once. CDR3 coding DNA: TGTGCCAGCAGTTTAGGGACAGGGGTCGACGAGCAGTACTTC. This encodes CASSLGTGVDEQYF. The chain carries TRBV27 and TRBJ2-7, with 10 bases lining up with TRBD1. This CDR3 has 14 amino acids. CDR1 is MNHEY, CDR2 SMNVEV, per germline (reference sequence). After removal of 2 bases from V and 5 bases from J, the junction contained 3 bases not matched to a gene.

V usage is TRBV7-2 and J usage is TRBJ2-7, with D tentatively TRBD2 (5 bases). Trimming cost V 5 bases and J 4 bases, with 12 bases left between them. This CDR3 has 13 residues. Germline CDR1 and CDR2: SGHTA and FQGNSA. The CDR3 sequence: CASSRNPGYEQYF. DNA of the CDR3: TGTGCCAGCAGCCGCAACCCGGGATACGAGCAGTACTTC. The full variable domain, rest sourced from reference TRBV7-2 and TRBJ2-7, is GAGVSQSPSNKVTEKGKDVELRCDPISGHTALYWYRQSLGQGLEFLIYFQGNSAPDKSGLPSDRFSAERTGGSVSTLTIQRTQQEDSAVYLCASSRNPGYEQYFGPGTRLTVT.

This clone occurred once. The rearrangement joins TRBV6-5 to TRBJ2-7; 7 bases align to TRBD1. The CDR3 is made up of 15 amino acids. The V gene's germline CDR1 is MNHEY and CDR2 SVGAGI. The V gene end was trimmed by 2 bases and the J gene end by 4 bases; junction bases not matched to a gene: 8. The CDR3 spells CASSYDSRGQYEQYF. CDR3 in DNA: TGTGCCAGCAGTTACGATAGCCGGGGACAGTACGAGCAGTACTTC.

The J gene is TRBJ2-7, the V gene TRBV3-1 (or the pseudogene TRBV3-2); D is perhaps TRBD2 (6 bases). The CDR3 spans 13 residues. Germline lookup yields CDR1 LGHDT and CDR2 YNNKEL (reference sequence). V lost 5 bases and J lost 4, with 12 bases in between. CDR3 sequence reads: CASSAGLGYEQYF. DNA of the CDR3: TGTGCCAGCAGCGCGGGGTTAGGATACGAGCAGTACTTC.

The V call is TRBV7-2, the J call TRBJ2-3; D might be TRBD2 (6 bases). V lost 2 bases and J lost 2, with 11 bases in between. Germline CDR1 is SGHTA and CDR2 is FQGNSA. The CDR3 loop spans 15 amino acids. CDR3 in DNA: TGTGCCAGCAGCTTATCCGGACTACTCACAGATACGCAGTATTTT. Amino acids: CASSLSGLLTDTQYF.

The chain links TRBV20-1 to TRBJ1-5; TRBD1 aligns across 7 bases. Germline CDR1 is DFQATT and CDR2 is SNEGSKA (reference sequence). The CDR3 has 13 residues. CDR3 nucleotides: TGCAGCCCTAGTTACAGGGGTAATCAGCCCCAGCATTTT. Residues: CSPSYRGNQPQHF.

The V and J genes are TRBV7-2 and TRBJ1-4, with TRBD1 matching over 7 bases. V dropped 1 base and J dropped 11; count of bases not matched to a gene: 4. The CDR3 runs to 13 residues. CDR1 and CDR2 from the germline V gene are SGHTA and FQGNSA. The CDR3 is CASSLEGGGKLFF. DNA of the CDR3: TGTGCCAGCAGCTTAGAAGGGGGCGGGAAACTGTTTTTT. Looking up the rest from reference TRBV7-2 and TRBJ1-4 gives the full variable domain: GAGVSQSPSNKVTEKGKDVELRCDPISGHTALYWYRQSLGQGLEFLIYFQGNSAPDKSGLPSDRFSAERTGGSVSTLTIQRTQQEDSAVYLCASSLEGGGKLFFGSGTQLSVL.